This is a list of T cell receptor beta chains from one sample in a study of cytomegalovirus exposure and HLA in healthy donors. Assay used: immunoSEQ multiplex PCR; TCRdb lists only in-frame clones, some missing. The table lists 130,000 or so clones, 70% to 75% of them singletons, with approximately 2% in the top ten. Sequenced input: PBMCs. These receptor sequences come from a woman in her thirties or forties in good health and CMV-seropositive. The CDR3 runs from the conserved cysteine through the conserved F or W. Each record gives: J gene, V gene, clone size, D gene, CDR3 DNA, CDR3 protein. The D gene is left open where the match is weak. Not all rows give a size; the values are once, few, many and, for expanded clones, a class.

J: TRBJ2-5
V: TRBV27
size: NA
D: NA
DNA: TGTGCCAGCAGTTCGCGACAGTTAAATGGAGAGACCCAGTACTTC
CDR3: CASSSRQLNGETQYF

J: TRBJ2-7
V: TRBV28
size: NA
D: NA
DNA: TGTGCCAGCAGGCGGATCCACGAGCAGTACTTC
CDR3: CASRRIHEQYF

J: TRBJ2-2
V: TRBV28
size: NA
D: TRBD2
DNA: TGTGCCAGCAGTTTAGCTAACGGGAGGGCCGGCGGGGAGCTGTTTTTT
CDR3: CASSLANGRAGGELFF

J: TRBJ2-1
V: TRBV7-6
size: NA
D: TRBD2
DNA: TGTGCCAGCAGCCCCCGAGCGGGGAATGAGCAGTTCTTC
CDR3: CASSPRAGNEQFF

J: TRBJ1-1
V: TRBV7-2
size: NA
D: NA
DNA: TGTGCCAGCAGCCCATTAGGAGCGATGAACACTGAAGCTTTCTTT
CDR3: CASSPLGAMNTEAFF

J: TRBJ2-5
V: TRBV19
size: NA
D: TRBD1
DNA: TGTGCCAGTAGTATAGGTTCCATCCCGTCAACAGGGGGTGGGACCCAGTACTTC
CDR3: CASSIGSIPSTGGGTQYF

J: TRBJ2-3
V: TRBV6-4
size: NA
D: TRBD2
DNA: TGTGCCGGCAGTGACTCTGGCGGGGGGGCCGCAGATACGCAGTATTTT
CDR3: CAGSDSGGGAADTQYF

J: TRBJ2-7
V: TRBV7-2
size: few
D: NA
DNA: TGTGCCAGCAGCCCATCGACATCCACCTACGAGCAGTACTTC
CDR3: CASSPSTSTYEQYF

J: TRBJ2-2
V: TRBV6-5
size: NA
D: NA
DNA: TGTGCCAGTCTACCTCGACATCGCACCGGGGAGCTGTTTTTT
CDR3: CASLPRHRTGELFF

J: TRBJ1-2
V: TRBV5-6
size: few
D: NA
DNA: TGTGCCAGCAGCAATAAGGACAGCGTGTACTATGGCTACACCTTC
CDR3: CASSNKDSVYYGYTF

J: TRBJ2-2
V: TRBV15
size: NA
D: TRBD1
DNA: TGTGCCACCAGCAGAGTTGGCCCAGGGGGCACCGGGGAGCTGTTTTTT
CDR3: CATSRVGPGGTGELFF

J: TRBJ1-1
V: TRBV19
size: NA
D: NA
DNA: TGTGCCAGTAGTATAGCATCTCAGGGGCTCTTGAACACTGAAGCTTTCTTT
CDR3: CASSIASQGLLNTEAFF

J: TRBJ1-5
V: TRBV27
size: NA
D: TRBD1
DNA: TGTGCCAGCAGTTTTTCGGACAGGGGGGATAGCAATCAGCCCCAGCATTTT
CDR3: CASSFSDRGDSNQPQHF

J: TRBJ2-5
V: TRBV5-1
size: NA
D: NA
DNA: TGCGCCAGCAGCTTGGACTCTCGGGGGGCGGGAGAGACCCAGTACTTC
CDR3: CASSLDSRGAGETQYF

J: TRBJ2-2
V: TRBV7-3
size: few
D: NA
DNA: TGTGCCAGCAGCTTCGGGGGGCCCGGCACCGGGGAGCTGTTTTTT
CDR3: CASSFGGPGTGELFF

J: TRBJ2-1
V: TRBV29-1
size: few
D: NA
DNA: TGCAGCGTTGATGTTGGTGCGGCCAGCTCCTACAATGAGCAGTTCTTC
CDR3: CSVDVGAASSYNEQFF

J: TRBJ2-1
V: TRBV30
size: NA
D: NA
DNA: TGTGCCTGGAGCGCCGTTCCCGGTGAGCAGTTCTTC
CDR3: CAWSAVPGEQFF

J: TRBJ2-5
V: TRBV6-1
size: NA
D: TRBD1
DNA: TGTGCCAGCAGTGAGATACCTGGACAGGGGCTTGTATTGGAGACCCAGTACTTC
CDR3: CASSEIPGQGLVLETQYF

J: TRBJ2-5
V: TRBV7-3
size: NA
D: NA
DNA: TGTGCCAGCAGCTTAAGTGGAGGGGGCAGGGAGACCCAGTACTTC
CDR3: CASSLSGGGRETQYF

J: TRBJ1-1
V: TRBV6-5
size: NA
D: NA
DNA: TGTGCCAGCACCCAACCCGGGAGGTTTGAAGCTTTCTTT
CDR3: CASTQPGRFEAFF

J: TRBJ1-3
V: TRBV15
size: NA
D: NA
DNA: TGTGCCACCTCACCATTTGATGTGGAGGGAAACACCATATATTTT
CDR3: CATSPFDVEGNTIYF

J: TRBJ1-2
V: TRBV6-6
size: NA
D: NA
DNA: TGTGCCAGCAGTTTAAACGGGGGTGGCTACACCTTC
CDR3: CASSLNGGGYTF

J: TRBJ2-1
V: TRBV27
size: few
D: NA
DNA: TGTGCCAGCAGTTTTCCCCCCCTCGGCAATGAGCAGTTCTTC
CDR3: CASSFPPLGNEQFF

J: TRBJ1-2
V: TRBV5-1
size: NA
D: TRBD1
DNA: TGCGCCAGCAGCTTGGAGGGGGCGTATGGCTACACCTTC
CDR3: CASSLEGAYGYTF

J: TRBJ2-3
V: TRBV5-4
size: NA
D: NA
DNA: TGTGCCAGCAGCTTGGGGGCCGCGGATACGCAGTATTTT
CDR3: CASSLGAADTQYF

J: TRBJ1-4
V: TRBV7-9
size: NA
D: NA
DNA: TGTGCCAGCAGCTTAACTATGGCTCCTAATGAAAAACTGTTTTTT
CDR3: CASSLTMAPNEKLFF

J: TRBJ2-2
V: TRBV23-1
size: NA
D: TRBD2
DNA: TGCGCCTCTCGACTAGCGGCTAACACCGGGGAGCTGTTTTTT
CDR3: CASRLAANTGELFF

J: TRBJ2-1
V: TRBV28
size: NA
D: TRBD2
DNA: TGTGCCAGCAGCTCCACTAGCGGGAGCTCCTACAATGAGCAGTTCTTC
CDR3: CASSSTSGSSYNEQFF

J: TRBJ2-7
V: TRBV4-2
size: few
D: TRBD2
DNA: TGTGCCAGCAGAAGGAGCGGGGGGACCTACGAGCAGTACTTC
CDR3: CASRRSGGTYEQYF

J: TRBJ2-1
V: TRBV4-1
size: few
D: NA
DNA: TGCGCCAGCAGCCCGGATGAGGGCTATGAGCAGTTCTTC
CDR3: CASSPDEGYEQFF

J: TRBJ2-5
V: TRBV5-1
size: NA
D: NA
DNA: TGCGCCAGCAGCTTGGCAGCGAGAAGAAACGTTGAGACCCAGTACTTC
CDR3: CASSLAARRNVETQYF

J: TRBJ1-2
V: TRBV6-4
size: NA
D: TRBD1
DNA: TGTGCCAGCAGTGTTTCCAGGGGGAATGGCTACACCTTC
CDR3: CASSVSRGNGYTF

J: TRBJ1-4
V: TRBV28
size: NA
D: NA
DNA: TGTGCCAGCAGTTTTGAAAAAGGACAGCCCGTATATGAAAAACTGTTTTTT
CDR3: CASSFEKGQPVYEKLFF

J: TRBJ2-7
V: TRBV29-1
size: NA
D: TRBD1
DNA: TGCAGCGTTGAAGAGGGACAGGGAAATAGATGGTGGCAGTACTTC
CDR3: CSVEEGQGNRWWQYF

J: TRBJ2-5
V: TRBV2
size: NA
D: TRBD1
DNA: TGTGCCAGCAGGGGAGACAGGGGCGCGGTCGAGACCCAGTACTTC
CDR3: CASRGDRGAVETQYF

J: TRBJ2-5
V: TRBV6-5
size: NA
D: TRBD1
DNA: TGTGCCAGCAGTTACCGAACAGGGGGTGAGACCCAGTACTTC
CDR3: CASSYRTGGETQYF

J: TRBJ2-1
V: TRBV7-9
size: NA
D: NA
DNA: TGTTCCAGCAGCTTAGGGCCTGAGCAGTTCTTC
CDR3: CSSSLGPEQFF

J: TRBJ2-3
V: TRBV7-2
size: NA
D: NA
DNA: TGTGCCAGCAGCTTTCCGCCCGGAGATACGCAGTATTTT
CDR3: CASSFPPGDTQYF

J: TRBJ1-6
V: TRBV6-5
size: NA
D: TRBD1
DNA: TGTGCCAGCAGGACAGGGGACTCACCCCTCCACTTT
CDR3: CASRTGDSPLHF

J: TRBJ2-7
V: TRBV9
size: once
D: NA
DNA: TGTGCCAGCAGCGTAGGGACGGCGGCGGGCGAGCAGTACTTC
CDR3: CASSVGTAAGEQYF

J: TRBJ2-7
V: TRBV7-2
size: NA
D: TRBD2
DNA: TGTGCCAGCAGCTTTGGACTAGCGGGGGGGCCCTACGAGCAGTACTTC
CDR3: CASSFGLAGGPYEQYF

J: TRBJ2-5
V: TRBV7-6
size: NA
D: NA
DNA: TGTGCCAGCAGCCAACCAGAATCGGAGACCCAGTACTTC
CDR3: CASSQPESETQYF

J: TRBJ1-2
V: TRBV28
size: once
D: TRBD1
DNA: TGTGCCAGCAGTTCCGGGACAGGGCCCTATGGCCACACCTTC
CDR3: CASSSGTGPYGHTF

J: TRBJ1-1
V: TRBV19
size: NA
D: TRBD1
DNA: TGTGCCAGTAGTACGGTCAGGGGGCGAACTGAAGCTTTCTTT
CDR3: CASSTVRGRTEAFF

J: TRBJ2-3
V: TRBV19
size: NA
D: TRBD2
DNA: TGTGCCAGTAGTATAGGATCACCCGCTAGCGGGGTAGACACAGATACGCAGTATTTT
CDR3: CASSIGSPASGVDTDTQYF

J: TRBJ2-7
V: TRBV7-8
size: NA
D: TRBD1
DNA: TGTGCCAGCAGCGCTTACAGGGGGACCTACGAGCAGTACTTC
CDR3: CASSAYRGTYEQYF

J: TRBJ1-5
V: TRBV7-6
size: NA
D: NA
DNA: TGTGCCAGCAGCTTCAATGGCAATCAGCCCCAGCATTTT
CDR3: CASSFNGNQPQHF

J: TRBJ2-2
V: TRBV7-9
size: NA
D: NA
DNA: TGTGCCAGCAGCTTTAATTTAGTCGGCACCGGGGAGCTGTTTTTT
CDR3: CASSFNLVGTGELFF

J: TRBJ2-5
V: TRBV5-1
size: NA
D: NA
DNA: TGCGCCAGTCGGGTGTACACCCGCGCGGAGACCCAGTACTTC
CDR3: CASRVYTRAETQYF

J: TRBJ2-7
V: TRBV7-8
size: NA
D: NA
DNA: TGTGCCAGCAGCAGCACTGGTTACTACGAGCAGTACTTC
CDR3: CASSSTGYYEQYF

J: TRBJ1-2
V: TRBV18
size: NA
D: TRBD1
DNA: TGTGCCAGCTCACTACAGGGGGCTTCGAATGGCTACACCTTC
CDR3: CASSLQGASNGYTF

J: TRBJ1-1
V: TRBV27
size: NA
D: NA
DNA: TGTGCCAGCAGTAGTACAGCGAACACTGAAGCTTTCTTT
CDR3: CASSSTANTEAFF

J: TRBJ2-5
V: TRBV5-4
size: few
D: NA
DNA: TGTGCCAGCAGCTTGGTTTCGGACGGGATCGAAGACTTC
CDR3: CASSLVSDGIEDF

J: TRBJ1-2
V: TRBV19
size: NA
D: NA
DNA: TGTGCCAGTAGTATACGGCCTCTAACAGCCAGAGCCAAGACTAACTATGGCTACACCTTC
CDR3: CASSIRPLTARAKTNYGYTF

J: TRBJ1-2
V: TRBV4-1
size: NA
D: NA
DNA: TGCGCCAGCAGCCAAGGGCGAACTCGACAGAAGGATGGCTACACCTTC
CDR3: CASSQGRTRQKDGYTF